The source of this T cell receptor (beta chain) is a study of T cell repertoires and HLA-DP antigens. Untouched CD4+ T cells were bead-isolated at approximately 98% purity. The count of this clone is one. The target antigen is unknown. There are 14 residues in the CDR3. In germline, CDR1 is MNHEY, CDR2 SMNVEV (reference sequence). V lost 5 bases to trimming and J lost 9 bases; unmatched junction nucleotides: 10. Measured with immunoSEQ multiplex PCR; TCRdb has only the in-frame clones, and not every one. The table shows approximately 86,000 clones, with around nine tenths occurring only once. The sequencing sample was made of CD4+ T cells from PBMCs. This sequence joins TRBV27 and TRBJ1-5, with 7 bases that match TRBD1. The sequence derives from a man aged 50 to 60 in good health and CMV-seronegative. CDR3 amino acids: CASSKYRGDRPQHF. DNA of the CDR3: TGTGCCAGCAGTAAATACAGGGGAGATCGGCCCCAGCATTTT.